These 32 T cell receptor beta chains originate from one sample sequenced in a study of T cells in localized non-small cell lung cancer. Using immunoSEQ multiplex PCR, the repertoire was profiled, and TCRdb retains in-frame clones only, with some absent. The top ten hold around 3.9% of the sample, which has approximately 28,000 clones, approximately 90% seen once. The starting material was peripheral blood mononuclear cells, obtained before any cancer treatment. The receptors were gathered from a woman aged 35-75 years with stage III lung adenocarcinoma.

The rearrangement joins TRBV7-9 to TRBJ1-1; a weak D match, TRBD1 (6 bases). This CDR3 comprises 14 residues. Trimming took off 1 base at V and 1 base at J, with 7 bases between the two ends. Germline-derived CDR1 and CDR2 are SEHNR and FQNEAQ (reference sequence). The CDR3 DNA sequence: TGTGCCAGCAGCTTAGTACAGGGGAACACTGAAGCTTTCTTT. It specifies CASSLVQGNTEAFF.

J is TRBJ1-1 and V is TRBV7-9; tentative D call: TRBD1 (5 bases). Per the germline V gene, CDR1 is SEHNR and CDR2 is FQNEAQ (reference sequence). V lost 5 bases, J lost 2 bases, and 15 bases lay in between. This CDR3 has 15 residues. CDR3 protein: CASSPIARDNTEAFF. DNA for the CDR3: TGTGCCAGCAGCCCTATCGCCCGGGACAACACTGAAGCTTTCTTT.

The genes are TRBV7-2 and TRBJ1-4; maybe TRBD1 (5 bases). The CDR3 spans 14 residues. Looked up from germline, CDR1 is SGHTA and CDR2 is FQGNSA. V shed 5 bases and J shed 3 bases, with 10 bases lying between them. The CDR3 DNA is TGTGCCAGCAGCCAGGGTCGGGCTAATGAAAAACTGTTTTTT. It encodes CASSQGRANEKLFF.

The gene calls are TRBV2 and TRBJ2-2; D not resolved. V lost 2 bases and J 5 bases, leaving 12 bases between the germline ends. The germline V gene has CDR1 SNHLY and CDR2 FYNNEI. This CDR3 is built from 15 residues. DNA of the CDR3: TGTGCCAGCAGTGAACAGGTTCTGGAAACCGGGGAGCTGTTTTTT. This gives the protein CASSEQVLETGELFF.

The chain carries TRBV11-2 and TRBJ2-7; 9 bases are a match to TRBD1. Trimming took 5 bases from V and 3 from J; bases not matched to a gene: 5. Per germline, CDR1 SGHAT and CDR2 FQNNGV. The CDR3 is 14 residues long. The DNA of the CDR3 is TGTGCCAGCAGCGGCCGGGACAGGGTCTACGAGCAGTACTTC. It yields the protein CASSGRDRVYEQYF.

The chain couples TRBV7-8 to TRBJ2-7, with D maybe TRBD1 (7 bases). From germline, CDR1 is SGHVS and CDR2 FQNEAQ. Trimming removed 1 base from V and 2 bases from J, with 12 bases in between. CDR3 length: 15 residues. CDR3 coding DNA: TGTGCCAGCAGCTTAGGCGGGACAGTTACCTACGAGCAGTACTTC. It is translated as CASSLGGTVTYEQYF.

The V call is TRBV6-6, the J call TRBJ1-2, with a weak D call TRBD1 (6 bases). V lost 11 bases, J lost 6 bases, and 13 bases lay in between. This CDR3 has 11 residues. Germline assignment: CDR1 MNHNY and CDR2 SVGAGI (reference sequence). CDR3 sequence reads: CAGGGGDGYTF. The CDR3 nucleotides read TGTGCCGGAGGGGGTGGGGATGGCTACACCTTC.

J is TRBJ2-3 and V is TRBV5-1, with D tentatively TRBD1 (5 bases). V was clipped by 1 base and J by 2 bases, with 8 bases between them. Germline CDR1 and CDR2: SGHRS and YFSETQ. The CDR3 covers 14 residues. CDR3 nucleotide sequence: TGCGCCAGCAGCTTGCGACAGATCACAGATACGCAGTATTTT. Translation: CASSLRQITDTQYF.

This chain joins TRBV6-1 and TRBJ2-3, with 14 bases matching TRBD2. Trimming cost V 6 bases and J 4 bases; bases outside gene matches: 3. CDR3 length equals 15 residues. Germline CDR1 reads MNHNS; CDR2 reads SASEGT. The CDR3 protein is CASRRTSGGPDTQYF. The DNA for the CDR3 is TGTGCCAGCAGGAGGACTAGCGGGGGGCCAGATACGCAGTATTTT.

The chain recombines TRBV7-9 with TRBJ2-2; 7 bases are shared with TRBD1. This CDR3 spans 14 amino acids. V dropped 2 bases and J dropped 6; count of bases not matched to a gene: 3. In germline, CDR1 is SEHNR, CDR2 FQNEAQ (reference sequence). CDR3 residues: CASSLIQGSGELFF. CDR3 bases: TGTGCCAGCAGCTTAATACAGGGGTCCGGGGAGCTGTTTTTT.

The chain links TRBV7-9 to TRBJ2-1; 9 nucleotides agree with TRBD2. The CDR3 consists of 13 residues. With V trimmed by 11 bases and J by 6 bases, 8 bases remained unmatched. CDR1 is SEHNR and CDR2 is FQNEAQ in the germline V gene (reference sequence). The CDR3 sequence: CAGLAGVGNEQFF. The CDR3 DNA sequence: TGTGCCGGGTTAGCGGGAGTTGGCAATGAGCAGTTCTTC.

The rearrangement joins TRBV5-1 to TRBJ2-2; possible D gene TRBD1, 5 bases. Trimming pared 0 bases from V and 0 bases from J, leaving 9 bases between. This CDR3 contains 16 residues. Germline values: CDR1 SGHRS, CDR2 YFSETQ. The CDR3 loop reads CASSLAQDTNTGELFF. Written as DNA, the CDR3 is TGCGCCAGCAGCTTGGCCCAGGACACGAACACCGGGGAGCTGTTTTTT.

This clone was seen once. This rearrangement joins TRBV9 to TRBJ2-3; 10 bases are shared with TRBD2. The CDR3 consists of 16 residues. V lost 0 bases, J lost 3 bases, and 4 bases stayed unmatched. In germline, CDR1 is SGDLS, CDR2 YYNGEE. Here the CDR3 reads CASSVEAGGGTDTQYF. The CDR3 coding sequence is TGTGCCAGCAGCGTAGAAGCGGGAGGGGGTACAGATACGCAGTATTTT.

The genes are TRBV4-1 and TRBJ2-5; 7 bases are a match to TRBD1. The CDR3 spans 16 residues. J was trimmed by 6 bases and V by 0 bases; bases with no gene match: 10. Germline assignment: CDR1 MGHRA and CDR2 YSYEKL. The CDR3 spells CASSQEFRQGGKTQYF. Here the CDR3 DNA reads TGCGCCAGCAGCCAAGAATTTAGACAGGGTGGCAAGACCCAGTACTTC.

This chain joins TRBV5-1 and TRBJ2-1; D is ambiguous. The CDR3 consists of 15 residues. The germline V gene has CDR1 SGHRS and CDR2 YFSETQ. V was shortened by 1 base and J by 5 bases, with 13 bases between the two germline ends. Here the CDR3 reads CASSLMSRKNNEQFF. CDR3 bases: TGCGCCAGCAGCTTGATGTCGAGGAAAAACAATGAGCAGTTCTTC. The whole variable domain, remainder taken from reference TRBV5-1 and TRBJ2-1, is KAGVTQTPRYLIKTRGQQVTLSCSPISGHRSVSWYQQTPGQGLQFLFEYFSETQRNKGNFPGRFSGRQFSNSRSEMNVSTLELGDSALYLCASSLMSRKNNEQFFGPGTRLTVL.

The rearrangement links TRBV6-5 to TRBJ2-1, with D hard to call. Germline CDR1 is MNHEY and CDR2 is SVGAGI. The CDR3 consists of 13 residues. The V end lost 7 bases, the J end lost 5 bases, and 12 bases lay between the germline ends. The CDR3 loop reads CASTPVLNNEQFF. The CDR3 DNA reads TGTGCCAGCACCCCCGTACTTAACAATGAGCAGTTCTTC.

The J gene is TRBJ2-5, the V gene TRBV9, with a tentative D call TRBD2 (5 bases). There are 15 residues in the CDR3. Germline loops: CDR1 SGDLS, CDR2 YYNGEE. V lost 3 bases and J 4 bases, leaving 16 bases between the germline ends. The CDR3 region has the DNA TGTGCCAGCAGCGGACCGGACTCTTTAGGAGAGACCCAGTACTTC. This codes for CASSGPDSLGETQYF.

The CDR3 here is CASSSGQGRNEKLFF. DNA for the CDR3: TGTGCCAGCAGCTCGGGACAGGGGCGAAATGAAAAACTGTTTTTT. The V and J genes are TRBV5-8 and TRBJ1-4; 10 bases map to TRBD1. The CDR3 loop spans 15 amino acids. With V trimmed by 3 bases and J by 5 bases, 4 bases remained unmatched. Germline V gene lookup returns CDR1 SGHTS and CDR2 YDEGEE.

The chain is built from TRBV7-2 and TRBJ2-1, with 13 nucleotides matching TRBD2. The CDR3 has 16 amino acids. V lost 8 bases, J lost 6 bases, and 10 bases stayed unmatched. The germline V gene encodes CDR1 SGHTA and CDR2 FQGNSA. The CDR3 reads CASGGTSGIVINEQFF. The CDR3, as DNA: TGTGCCAGCGGGGGGACTAGCGGGATAGTAATCAATGAGCAGTTCTTC.

The CDR3 here is CASSSQGAGDYEQYF. Here the CDR3 DNA reads TGTGCCAGTAGTTCCCAGGGAGCGGGGGACTACGAGCAGTACTTC. V and J are TRBV19 and TRBJ2-7; 8 bases are a match to TRBD2. The CDR3 runs 15 residues. Germline V CDR1 and CDR2: LNHDA, SQIVND (reference sequence). The V segment lost 5 bases and the J segment 3 bases; nucleotides outside the gene matches: 9.

The chain recombines TRBV2 with TRBJ1-6; D gene unclear. The CDR3 is 15 residues long. Trimming removed 7 bases from V and 0 bases from J, with 10 bases in between. CDR1 is SNHLY and CDR2 is FYNNEI in the germline V gene. This CDR3 is CASTLESSYNSPLHF. In nucleotides, the CDR3 is TGTGCCAGCACCCTTGAGAGCTCCTATAATTCACCCCTCCACTTT.

V is TRBV5-5 and J is TRBJ2-7; either TRBD1 or TRBD2 may fit D (5 bases each). Trimming stripped 3 bases from V and 6 bases from J, with 13 bases between. Germline assignment: CDR1 SGHKS and CDR2 YYEKEE (reference sequence). The CDR3 is 13 residues long. The CDR3 loop is CASSWTRGREQYF. For the CDR3, the DNA is TGTGCCAGCAGCTGGACTCGGGGACGCGAGCAGTACTTC.

CDR3 DNA: TGTGCCAGCAGTCCCCGGGAGCCAACCTACGAGCAGTACTTC. Its protein product is CASSPREPTYEQYF. This sequence joins TRBV27 and TRBJ2-7; D possibly corresponds to TRBD2 (6 bases). The CDR3 consists of 14 residues. Germline values: CDR1 MNHEY, CDR2 SMNVEV (reference sequence). Trimming shortened V by 5 bases and J by 2 bases, and 13 bases separated the two germline ends.

This chain connects TRBV30 to TRBJ2-1, with D maybe TRBD2 (6 bases). The germline gives CDR1 GTSNPN, CDR2 SVGIG (reference sequence). This CDR3 spans 14 amino acids. V gave up 1 base and J gave up 5 bases, with 12 bases separating them. The CDR3 DNA is TGTGCCTGGAGTGGCCTAGCGAGACACAATGAGCAGTTCTTC. Translating it yields CAWSGLARHNEQFF. Using reference TRBV30 and TRBJ2-1 for the parts outside the CDR3, the full variable domain is SQTIHQWPATLVQPVGSPLSLECTVEGTSNPNLYWYRQAAGRGLQLLFYSVGIGQISSEVPQNLSASRPQDRQFILSSKKLLLSDSGFYLCAWSGLARHNEQFFGPGTRLTVL.

This clone was detected only once. V usage is TRBV9 and J usage is TRBJ1-1; no reliable D call. The V end lost 1 base, the J end lost 0 bases, and 7 bases lay between the germline ends. Germline V CDR1 and CDR2: SGDLS, YYNGEE. The CDR3 length is 14 residues. CDR3 region: CASSVNSLNTEAFF. The CDR3 DNA follows: TGTGCCAGCAGCGTAAACTCTCTGAACACTGAAGCTTTCTTT.

This chain connects TRBV19 to TRBJ1-2; 7 bases match TRBD1. The CDR3 contains 15 residues. J was trimmed by 7 bases and V by 4 bases; bases with no gene match: 12. Per germline, CDR1 LNHDA and CDR2 SQIVND (reference sequence). CDR3 DNA sequence: TGTGCCAGTAGTACCCATGACAGGGCTGGGATTGGCTACACCTTC. Encoded protein: CASSTHDRAGIGYTF.

The chain couples TRBV5-4 to TRBJ2-7, with 8 bases matching TRBD1. The CDR3 spans 12 residues. Unmatched junction bases numbered 5, after V lost 5 bases and J lost 7 bases. CDR1 is SGHNT and CDR2 is YYREEE in the germline V gene (reference sequence). The chain's CDR3 is CASSRQGWEQYF. DNA of the CDR3: TGTGCCAGCAGTAGACAGGGGTGGGAGCAGTACTTC.

The rearrangement links TRBV7-6 to TRBJ1-4, with 8 bases matching TRBD1. The CDR3 runs 14 residues. CDR1 SGHVS and CDR2 FNYEAQ come from the germline V gene. V was pared by 5 bases and J by 8 bases, with 7 bases of the junction left unmatched. CDR3 sequence reads: CASSRDRGSEKLFF. The DNA of the CDR3 is TGTGCCAGCAGCAGAGACAGGGGAAGCGAAAAACTGTTTTTT.

This chain links TRBV9 with TRBJ2-1; TRBD2 agrees at 8 bases. The ends lost 3 bases at V and 7 bases at J; junction bases unmatched: 6. CDR1 SGDLS and CDR2 YYNGEE come from the germline V gene. There are 14 residues in the CDR3. As DNA, the CDR3 is TGTGCCAGCAGCGAATCCGGGACTAGTAATGAGCAGTTCTTC. It encodes CASSESGTSNEQFF.

The V and J genes are TRBV19 and TRBJ2-3; 9 bases align to TRBD2. CDR3 length: 15 amino acids. With V trimmed by 6 bases and J by 3 bases, 7 bases remained unmatched. CDR1 LNHDA and CDR2 SQIVND come from the germline V gene (reference sequence). CDR3 loop: CASSPLAGSTDTQYF. The CDR3 DNA is TGTGCCAGTAGCCCGCTAGCGGGATCGACAGATACGCAGTATTTT.

The chain joins TRBV7-8 to TRBJ2-3; no clear D gene. Germline V lookup: CDR1 SGHVS, CDR2 FQNEAQ. The CDR3 length is 16 residues. The ends were cut back, 1 base at V and 0 bases at J, with 11 bases in the middle. DNA of the CDR3: TGTGCCAGCAGCTTAGAGGGATGGGTTAGCACAGATACGCAGTATTTT. This gives the protein CASSLEGWVSTDTQYF.

The chain employs TRBV6-5 and TRBJ1-1; D gene ambiguous. Germline V gives CDR1 MNHEY, CDR2 SVGAGI. The CDR3 is 12 amino acids. Trimming took 3 bases from V and 5 from J, leaving 7 bases between them. The DNA for the CDR3 is TGTGCCAGCAGTTATAATCCTACTGAAGCTTTCTTT. Translated, it gives CASSYNPTEAFF.